This T cell receptor (beta chain) emerged from a study of response to subunit inactivated influenza vaccine. This clonotype turned up a few times. The CDR3 consists of 17 residues. Germline V gene data show CDR1 as SNHLY and CDR2 as FYNNEI. V lost 3 bases to trimming and J lost 1 base; unmatched junction nucleotides: 8. TCRdb re-analysed the RT-PCR reads in MiXCR, keeping a single row per CDR3 protein. The sample holds hundreds of thousands of distinct CDR3 sequences, 11% seen once. The sample was also linked to a second study, of T cells expressing NK-cell markers. That source notes: Scientists made TCR beta cDNA using 5'RACE template switching with UMIs.

Specimen: PBMCs from blood, collected on the day of vaccination. The chain is built from TRBV2 and TRBJ2-7; 11 bases line up with TRBD2. This TCR came from a man aged 45-65 years who received an inactivated influenza vaccine. CDR3 in DNA: TGTGCCAGCAGTGATTCAGTACTAGCGGGGGATTCCTACGAGCAGTACTTC. Translation: CASSDSVLAGDSYEQYF. Combining the CDR3 with reference TRBV2 and TRBJ2-7 gives the whole variable domain EPEVTQTPSHQVTQMGQEVILRCVPISNHLYFYWYRQILGQKVEFLVSFYNNEISEKSEIFDDQFSVERPDGSNFTLKIRSTKLEDSAMYFCASSDSVLAGDSYEQYFGPGTRLTVT.